This T cell receptor beta chain was observed in a study of blood T cells in healthy people across ages. The germline gives CDR1 SQVTM, CDR2 ANQGSEA. Trimming stripped 1 base from V and 16 bases from J, with 19 bases between. This CDR3 region has 13 residues. Each donor gave ten milliliters of peripheral blood. Total RNA amounts of at least 5.5 micrograms were extracted per sample. For the second PCR, which ran for about 7 to 12 cycles, a sample-barcoded 5' primer and a J-beta primer mix were used. TCRdb processed the 5' RACE reads anew with MiXCR; each CDR3 protein has one entry. The sample has under 800,000 distinct CDR3 sequences; around 21% are singletons.

This clonotype originated in a man aged 65 to 79 in good health. Sequenced: blood. The chain recombines TRBV29-1 with TRBJ1-4, with D possibly matching TRBD1 (6 bases). The CDR3, as DNA: TGCAGCGTTGAAGGATCGGAGGGGGGGCTCCCGTTTTTT. Translated, it gives CSVEGSEGGLPFF.